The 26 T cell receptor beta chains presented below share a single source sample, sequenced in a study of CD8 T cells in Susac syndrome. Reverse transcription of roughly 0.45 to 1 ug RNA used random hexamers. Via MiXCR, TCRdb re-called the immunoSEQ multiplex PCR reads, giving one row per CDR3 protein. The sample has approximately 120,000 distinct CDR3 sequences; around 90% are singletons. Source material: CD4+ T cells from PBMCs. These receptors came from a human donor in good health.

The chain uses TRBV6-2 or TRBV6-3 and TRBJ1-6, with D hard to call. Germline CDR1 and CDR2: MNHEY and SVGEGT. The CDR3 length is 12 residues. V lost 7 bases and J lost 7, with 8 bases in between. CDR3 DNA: TGTGCCAGCACCTCAGCGAATTCACCCCTCCACTTT. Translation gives CASTSANSPLHF.

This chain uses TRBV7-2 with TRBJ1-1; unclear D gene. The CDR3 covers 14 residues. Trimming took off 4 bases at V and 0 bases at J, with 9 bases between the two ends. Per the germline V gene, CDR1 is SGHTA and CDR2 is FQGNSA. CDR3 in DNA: TGTGCCAGCAGCTCCGAAGGAGTGAACACTGAAGCTTTCTTT. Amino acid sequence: CASSSEGVNTEAFF.

The CDR3 region is CASSQEVVNTEAFF. The CDR3 DNA is TGTGCCAGCAGCCAAGAGGTGGTGAACACTGAAGCTTTCTTT. This chain links TRBV3-1 with TRBJ1-1; D gene unclear. V was pared by 0 bases and J by 0 bases, with 5 bases between. Germline CDR1 LGHDT, CDR2 YNNKEL (reference sequence). The CDR3 is 14 residues long.

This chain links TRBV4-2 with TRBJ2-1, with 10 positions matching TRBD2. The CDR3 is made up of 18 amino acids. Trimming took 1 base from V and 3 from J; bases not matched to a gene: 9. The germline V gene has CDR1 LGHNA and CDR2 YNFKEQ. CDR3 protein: CASSQVGGTSGVYNEQFF. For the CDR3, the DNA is TGTGCCAGCAGCCAAGTCGGGGGAACTAGCGGGGTCTACAATGAGCAGTTCTTC.

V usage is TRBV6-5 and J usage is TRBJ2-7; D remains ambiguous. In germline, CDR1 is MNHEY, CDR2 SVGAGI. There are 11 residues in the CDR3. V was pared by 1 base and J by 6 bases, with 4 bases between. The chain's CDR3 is CASSYLGEQYF. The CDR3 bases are TGTGCCAGCAGTTACTTGGGCGAGCAGTACTTC.

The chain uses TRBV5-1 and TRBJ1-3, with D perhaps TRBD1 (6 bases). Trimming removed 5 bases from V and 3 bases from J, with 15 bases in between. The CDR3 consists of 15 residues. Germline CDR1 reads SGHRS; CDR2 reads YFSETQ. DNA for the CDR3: TGCGCCAGCAGTTCGGATGGGGGGCTTGGAAACACCATATATTTT. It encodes CASSSDGGLGNTIYF.

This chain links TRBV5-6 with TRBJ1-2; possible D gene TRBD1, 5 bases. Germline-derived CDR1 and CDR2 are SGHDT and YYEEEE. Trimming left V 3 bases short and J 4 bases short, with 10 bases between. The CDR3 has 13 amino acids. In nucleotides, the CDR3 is TGTGCCAGCAGCTCTGGACAAATCTATGGCTACACCTTC. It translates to CASSSGQIYGYTF.

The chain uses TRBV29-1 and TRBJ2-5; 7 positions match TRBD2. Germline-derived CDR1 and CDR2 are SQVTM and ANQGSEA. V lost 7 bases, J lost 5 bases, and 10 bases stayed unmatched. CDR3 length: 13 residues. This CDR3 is CSERDSRAETQYF. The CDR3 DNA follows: TGCAGCGAGCGGGACTCTCGTGCCGAGACCCAGTACTTC.

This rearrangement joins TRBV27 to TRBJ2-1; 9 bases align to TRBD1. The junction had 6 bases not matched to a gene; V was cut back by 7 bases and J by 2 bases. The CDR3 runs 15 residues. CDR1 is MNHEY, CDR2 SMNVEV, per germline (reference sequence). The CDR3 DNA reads TGTGCCAGCAAGTACCGGGACAGGGCCTACAATGAGCAGTTCTTC. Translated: CASKYRDRAYNEQFF.

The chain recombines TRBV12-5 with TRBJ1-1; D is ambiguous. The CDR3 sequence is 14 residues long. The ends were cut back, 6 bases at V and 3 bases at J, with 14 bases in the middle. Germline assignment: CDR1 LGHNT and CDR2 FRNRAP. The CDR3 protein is CASGSRGRHTEAFF. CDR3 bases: TGTGCTAGTGGCTCTCGGGGTAGGCACACTGAAGCTTTCTTT. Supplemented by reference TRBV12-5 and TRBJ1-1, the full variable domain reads DARVTQTPRHKVTEMGQEVTMRCQPILGHNTVFWYRQTMMQGLELLAYFRNRAPLDDSGMPKDRFSAEMPDATLATLKIQPSEPRDSAVYFCASGSRGRHTEAFFGQGTRLTVV.

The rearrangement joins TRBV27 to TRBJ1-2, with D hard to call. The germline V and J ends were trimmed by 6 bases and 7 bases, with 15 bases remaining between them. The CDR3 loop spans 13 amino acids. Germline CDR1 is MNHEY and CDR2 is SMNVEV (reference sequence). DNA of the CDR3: TGTGCCAGCAGAGAACTTGCCTCCCGTGGCTACACCTTC. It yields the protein CASRELASRGYTF.

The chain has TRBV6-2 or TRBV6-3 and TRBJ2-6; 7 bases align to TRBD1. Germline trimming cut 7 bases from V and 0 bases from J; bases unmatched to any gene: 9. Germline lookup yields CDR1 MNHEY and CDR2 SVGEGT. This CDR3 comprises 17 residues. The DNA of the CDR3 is TGTGCCAGCATCGCCGGGACAGACTTCTCTGGGGCCAACGTCCTGACTTTC. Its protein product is CASIAGTDFSGANVLTF.

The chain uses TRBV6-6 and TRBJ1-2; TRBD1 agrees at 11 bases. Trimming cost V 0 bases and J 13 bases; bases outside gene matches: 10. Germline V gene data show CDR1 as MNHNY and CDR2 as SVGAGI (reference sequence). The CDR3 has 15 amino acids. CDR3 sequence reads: CASSYSSGTGGEFTF. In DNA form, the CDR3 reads TGTGCCAGCAGTTACTCTTCCGGGACAGGGGGGGAATTCACCTTC.

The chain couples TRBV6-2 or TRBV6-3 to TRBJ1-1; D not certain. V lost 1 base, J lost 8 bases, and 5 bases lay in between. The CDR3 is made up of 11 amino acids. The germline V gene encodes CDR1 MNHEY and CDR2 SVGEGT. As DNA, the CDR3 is TGTGCCAGCAGTTACTTGTGGGAAGCTTTCTTT. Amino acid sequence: CASSYLWEAFF.

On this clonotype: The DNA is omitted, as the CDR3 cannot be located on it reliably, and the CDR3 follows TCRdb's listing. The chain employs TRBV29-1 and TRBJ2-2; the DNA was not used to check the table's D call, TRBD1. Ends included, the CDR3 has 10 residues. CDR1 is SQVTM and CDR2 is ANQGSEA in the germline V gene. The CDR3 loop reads CTLAPGSCFF.

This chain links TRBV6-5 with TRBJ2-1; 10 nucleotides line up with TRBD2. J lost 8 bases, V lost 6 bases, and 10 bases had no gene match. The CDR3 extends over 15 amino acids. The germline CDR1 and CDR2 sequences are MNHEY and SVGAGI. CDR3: CASSILAGDGDEQFF. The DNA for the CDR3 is TGTGCCAGCAGCATTCTAGCGGGAGATGGCGATGAGCAGTTCTTC.

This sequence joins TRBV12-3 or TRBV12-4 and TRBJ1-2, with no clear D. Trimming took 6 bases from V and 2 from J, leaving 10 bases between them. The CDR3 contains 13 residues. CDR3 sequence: CASRNRHNYGYTF. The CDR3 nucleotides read TGTGCCAGCAGAAATCGACACAACTATGGCTACACCTTC.

CDR3 bases: TGTGCCAGCAGAACTCGGGTGGCGGAGACCCAGTACTTC. It is translated as CASRTRVAETQYF. The gene calls are TRBV7-2 and TRBJ2-5; no clear D. Germline CDR1 is SGHTA and CDR2 is FQGNSA. V lost 6 bases, J lost 5 bases, and 13 bases lay in between. CDR3 size: 13 residues.

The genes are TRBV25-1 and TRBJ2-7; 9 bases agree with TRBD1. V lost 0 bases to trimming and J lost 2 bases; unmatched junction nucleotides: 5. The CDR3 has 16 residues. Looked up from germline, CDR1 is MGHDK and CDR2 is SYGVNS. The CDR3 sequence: CASSEYLGDRAYEQYF. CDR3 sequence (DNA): TGTGCCAGCAGTGAATATCTCGGGGACAGGGCCTACGAGCAGTACTTC.

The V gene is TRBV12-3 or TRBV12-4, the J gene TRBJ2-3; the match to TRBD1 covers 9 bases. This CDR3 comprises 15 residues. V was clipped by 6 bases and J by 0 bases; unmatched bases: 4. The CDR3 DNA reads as TGTGCCAGCAGCCCACAGGGGGCTAGCACAGATACGCAGTATTTT. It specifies CASSPQGASTDTQYF.

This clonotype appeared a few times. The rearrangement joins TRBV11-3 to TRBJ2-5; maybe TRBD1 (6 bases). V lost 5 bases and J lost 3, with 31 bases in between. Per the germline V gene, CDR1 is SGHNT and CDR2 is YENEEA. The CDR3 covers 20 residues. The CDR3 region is CASSPEEERDAGVRKETQYF. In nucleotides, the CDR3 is TGTGCCAGCAGCCCCGAAGAGGAGAGGGATGCAGGGGTTAGGAAAGAGACCCAGTACTTC. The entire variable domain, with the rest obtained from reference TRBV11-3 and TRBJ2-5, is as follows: EAGVVQSPRYKIIEKKQPVAFWCNPISGHNTLYWYLQNLGQGPELLIRYENEEAVDDSQLPKDRFSAERLKGVDSTLKIQPAELGDSAVYLCASSPEEERDAGVRKETQYFGPGTRLLVL.

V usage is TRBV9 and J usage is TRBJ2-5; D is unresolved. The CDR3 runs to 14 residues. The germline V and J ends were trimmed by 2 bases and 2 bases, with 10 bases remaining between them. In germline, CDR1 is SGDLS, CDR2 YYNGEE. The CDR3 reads CASSVVGLQETQYF. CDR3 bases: TGTGCCAGCAGCGTCGTAGGGTTGCAAGAGACCCAGTACTTC.

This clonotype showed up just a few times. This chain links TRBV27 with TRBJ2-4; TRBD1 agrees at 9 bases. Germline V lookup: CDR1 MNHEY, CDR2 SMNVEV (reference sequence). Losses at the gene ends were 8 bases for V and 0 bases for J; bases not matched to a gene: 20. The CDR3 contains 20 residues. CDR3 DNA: TGTGCCAGCGTTCCGGAGTGGGACCGGGACAGGGTTCTAGCCAAAAACATTCAGTACTTC. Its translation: CASVPEWDRDRVLAKNIQYF.

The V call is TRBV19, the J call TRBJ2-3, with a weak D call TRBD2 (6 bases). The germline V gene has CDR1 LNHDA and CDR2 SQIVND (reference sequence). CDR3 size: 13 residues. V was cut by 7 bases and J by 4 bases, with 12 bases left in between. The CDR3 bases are TGTGCCAGTACGGCAGGGAGGTCAGATACGCAGTATTTT. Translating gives CASTAGRSDTQYF.

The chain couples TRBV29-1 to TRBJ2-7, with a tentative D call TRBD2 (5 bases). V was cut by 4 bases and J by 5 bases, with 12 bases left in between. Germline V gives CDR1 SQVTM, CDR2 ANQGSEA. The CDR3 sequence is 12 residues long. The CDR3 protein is CSVVNGVHEQYF. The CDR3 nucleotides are TGCAGCGTTGTTAACGGGGTCCACGAGCAGTACTTC.

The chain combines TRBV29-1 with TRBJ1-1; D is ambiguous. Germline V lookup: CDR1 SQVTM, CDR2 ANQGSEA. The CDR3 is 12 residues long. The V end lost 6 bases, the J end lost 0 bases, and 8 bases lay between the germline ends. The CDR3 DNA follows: TGCAGCGTGGCACCAATGAACACTGAAGCTTTCTTT. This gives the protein CSVAPMNTEAFF. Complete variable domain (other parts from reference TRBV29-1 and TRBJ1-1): SAVISQKPSRDICQRGTSLTIQCQVDSQVTMMFWYRQQPGQSLTLIATANQGSEATYESGFVIDKFPISRPNLTFSTLTVSNMSPEDSSIYLCSVAPMNTEAFFGQGTRLTVV.